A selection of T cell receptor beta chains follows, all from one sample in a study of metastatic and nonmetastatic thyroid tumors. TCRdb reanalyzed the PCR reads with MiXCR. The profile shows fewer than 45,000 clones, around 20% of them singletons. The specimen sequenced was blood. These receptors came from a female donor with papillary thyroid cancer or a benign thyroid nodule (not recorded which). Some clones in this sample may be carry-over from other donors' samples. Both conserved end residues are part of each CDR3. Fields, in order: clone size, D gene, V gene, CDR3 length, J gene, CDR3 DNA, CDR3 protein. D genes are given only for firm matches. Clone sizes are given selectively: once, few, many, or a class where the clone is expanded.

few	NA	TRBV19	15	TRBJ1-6	TGTGCCAGTAGTATTGGTACGACGAATAATTCACCCCTCCACTTT	CASSIGTTNNSPLHF
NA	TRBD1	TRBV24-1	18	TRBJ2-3	TGTGCCACCAGTGATTATGGGACAGGGGGCGCGGGCACAGATACGCAGTATTTT	CATSDYGTGGAGTDTQYF
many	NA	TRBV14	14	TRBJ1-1	TGTGCCAGCAGCAACACTCGGACAGACACTGAAGCTTTCTTT	CASSNTRTDTEAFF
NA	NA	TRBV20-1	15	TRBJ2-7	TGCAGTGCCATCGGTAGGGCGGGATGTCTATACGAGCAGTACTTC	CSAIGRAGCLYEQYF
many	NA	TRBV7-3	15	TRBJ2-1	TGTGCCAGCAGCTTAATAGTGGCCCCCTACAATGAGCAGTTCTTC	CASSLIVAPYNEQFF
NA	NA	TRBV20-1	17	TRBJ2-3	TGCAGTGCCCCGGACCCTTACAGGGTTGCAAGCACAGATACGCAGTATTTT	CSAPDPYRVASTDTQYF
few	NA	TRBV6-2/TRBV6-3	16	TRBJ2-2	TGTGCCAGCATTTACTCGAGGTCCAGGCTGGACGGGGATCTGTTTTTT	CASIYSRSRLDGDLFF
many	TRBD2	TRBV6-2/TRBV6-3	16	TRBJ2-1	TGTGCCAGCAGGGGACTAGCGGGAGCTTCCTACAATGAGCAGTTCTTC	CASRGLAGASYNEQFF
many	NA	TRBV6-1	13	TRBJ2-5	TGTGCCAGCAGCCAACAGGTCCAAGAGACCCAGTACTTC	CASSQQVQETQYF
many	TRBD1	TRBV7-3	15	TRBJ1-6	TGTGCCAGCAGCCGGGACAGCTCCTATAATTCACCCCTCCACTTT	CASSRDSSYNSPLHF
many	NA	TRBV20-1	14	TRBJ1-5	TGCAGTGCAGTATACAGGGCCCCGGGGCAGCCCCAGCATTTT	CSAVYRAPGQPQHF
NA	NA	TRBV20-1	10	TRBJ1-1	TGCAGTGCTAGTTACACTGAAGCTTTCTTT	CSASYTEAFF
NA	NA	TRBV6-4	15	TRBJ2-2	TGTGCCAGCAGTGACTCGACAGTGGGCCCCGGTGAGCTGCTTTTT	CASSDSTVGPGELLF
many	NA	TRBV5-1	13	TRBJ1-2	TGCGCCAGCAGTCATGGAGGGGGCTATGGCTACACCTTC	CASSHGGGYGYTF
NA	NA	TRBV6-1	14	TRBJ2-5	TGTGCCAGCATGCGCGGGACGGAGGATGAAACCCAGTACTTC	CASMRGTEDETQYF
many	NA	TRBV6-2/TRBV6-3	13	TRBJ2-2	TGTGCCAGCAGTACCTCCGGGGGCGGGGAGCTGTTTTTT	CASSTSGGGELFF
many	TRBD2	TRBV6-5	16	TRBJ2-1	TGTGCCAGCAGTTACTCTGCTAGCGGCTCCTACAATGAGCAGTTCTTC	CASSYSASGSYNEQFF
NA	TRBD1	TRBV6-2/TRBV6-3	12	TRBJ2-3	TGTGCCAGCAGTTACGACAGGGTAAGAGTGGATTTT	CASSYDRVRVDF
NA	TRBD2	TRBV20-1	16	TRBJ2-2	TGCAGTGCCAGTGGACTAGCGGGAGGGAACACCGTGGAGCTGTTTTTT	CSASGLAGGNTVELFF
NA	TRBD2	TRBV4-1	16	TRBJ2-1	TGCGCCCGCAGCCAATCGACTAGCGGGAGCAACAATGAGCAGTTCTTC	CARSQSTSGSNNEQFF
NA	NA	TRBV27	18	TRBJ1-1	TGTGCCAGCAGTGAAGCAGGGTTCGGCAGGTTGTTGAACACTGAAGCTTTCTTT	CASSEAGFGRLLNTEAFF
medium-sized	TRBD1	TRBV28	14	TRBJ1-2	TGTGCCAGCAGGCCGACAGGGGTTGATCGAGGCTACACCTTC	CASRPTGVDRGYTF
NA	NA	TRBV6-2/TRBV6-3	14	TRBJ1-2	TGTGTCAGCGGATATTCAGGTAATAACTATGGCTACACCTTC	CVSGYSGNNYGYTF
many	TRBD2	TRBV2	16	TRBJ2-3	TGTGCCAGCAGTTCGAAGGGGCTAGCGGGAGGAGATACGCAGTATTTT	CASSSKGLAGGDTQYF